This T cell receptor (beta chain) appears in the sequencing data of a study of T cells after yellow fever vaccination. Study-wide results and caveats: At 95% to 98% for CD4 and approximately 88% for CD8, most primary-vaccination clones showed up again after the booster.

TCRdb called the 5' RACE reads again in MiXCR, with one record for every CDR3 protein. The sample lists hundreds of thousands of distinct CDR3 sequences; 13% were seen once. The germline V gene has CDR1 LGHNA and CDR2 YSLEER. The CDR3 runs 16 residues. V shed 3 bases and J 3 bases; nucleotides not matched to a gene: 2. A remark on this clonotype: Its antigen is not identified.

The source of this sequence is a young man who received the YFV17D yellow fever vaccine. The specimen was PBMCs, collected on the day of the yellow fever booster vaccination. V and J are TRBV4-3 and TRBJ1-6, with 10 bases matching TRBD1. The CDR3, as DNA: TGCGCCAGCAGCCAGGGGGACAGGGGCTATAATTCACCCCTCCACTTT. It translates to CASSQGDRGYNSPLHF.